The 32 T cell receptor beta chains listed next were all sequenced from one sample in a study of spatial heterogeneity in lung cancer. The time point was: blood at routine non-recurrence follow-up after resection. One entry per CDR3 protein results from TCRdb running MiXCR on the 5' RACE reads. Among about 70,000 distinct CDR3 sequences listed, 8% to 10% were seen once. The source material was PBMCs, sampled at follow-up. These receptors were obtained from a female donor with early-stage non-small cell lung cancer.

The chain has TRBV28 and TRBJ2-1, with D tentatively TRBD2 (5 bases). Germline CDR1 is MDHEN and CDR2 is SYDVKM. CDR3 size: 13 residues. Trimming pared 10 bases from V and 1 base from J, leaving 11 bases between. The CDR3 sequence: CANGGRSYNEQFF. In DNA, the CDR3 is TGTGCCAATGGCGGGCGGTCCTACAATGAGCAGTTCTTC.

In its sample, this clonotype was seen many times. The chain joins TRBV27 to TRBJ2-5; TRBD2 aligns across 12 bases. CDR1 MNHEY and CDR2 SMNVEV come from the germline V gene (reference sequence). The V and J ends lost 4 bases and 5 bases, in that order; junction bases with no gene match: 5. The CDR3 loop spans 15 amino acids. CDR3 sequence (DNA): TGTGCCAGCAGTTCGTGGACTAGCGGGACGGAGACCCAGTACTTC. Residues: CASSSWTSGTETQYF.

This clonotype was counted ten times or more. The rearrangement uses TRBV20-1 and TRBJ1-2; no reliable D call. V shed 6 bases and J shed 4 bases, with 12 bases lying between them. Germline V CDR1 and CDR2: DFQATT, SNEGSKA (reference sequence). CDR3 size: 12 residues. The CDR3 sequence is CSANIQSYGYTF. Written as DNA, the CDR3 is TGCAGTGCCAACATCCAGTCCTATGGCTACACCTTC.

The sample holds many counts of this clonotype. This sequence joins TRBV2 and TRBJ2-2, with D perhaps matching TRBD1 (5 bases). The V end lost 8 bases, the J end lost 6 bases, and 13 bases lay between the germline ends. From germline, CDR1 is SNHLY and CDR2 FYNNEI. This CDR3 has 13 amino acids. CDR3 nucleotide sequence: TGTGCCAGCGTACTCAGGGTTGCCGGGGAGCTGTTTTTT. It specifies CASVLRVAGELFF.

The table lists this clonotype with many counts. J is TRBJ2-7 and V is TRBV9; D may be TRBD2 (5 bases). Germline V gene sequence: CDR1 SGDLS, CDR2 YYNGEE. This CDR3 contains 15 residues. Trimming cost V 0 bases and J 3 bases, with 13 bases left between them. CDR3 bases: TGTGCCAGCAGCGTAGGCACTAGTGGACTCTACGAGCAGTACTTC. Encoded protein: CASSVGTSGLYEQYF.

DNA for the CDR3: TGCAGCGTTGCCGAGGGGGAGACCCAGTACTTC. This gives the protein CSVAEGETQYF. The chain combines TRBV29-1 with TRBJ2-5; D tentatively reads TRBD1 or TRBD2 (5 bases each). Germline CDR1 and CDR2: SQVTM and ANQGSEA. With 4 bases removed from V and 5 bases from J, the gap between germline ends came to 8 bases. The CDR3 is 11 residues long. The full variable domain, completed using reference TRBV29-1 and TRBJ2-5, is SAVISQKPSRDICQRGTSLTIQCQVDSQVTMMFWYRQQPGQSLTLIATANQGSEATYESGFVIDKFPISRPNLTFSTLTVSNMSPEDSSIYLCSVAEGETQYFGPGTRLLVL.

The table lists this clonotype with many counts. This chain uses TRBV7-9 with TRBJ1-2; 8 positions agree with TRBD1. Germline V gene lookup returns CDR1 SEHNR and CDR2 FQNEAQ (reference sequence). V lost 1 base and J lost 5; bases outside the gene matches: 0. The CDR3 is 13 residues long. In nucleotides, the CDR3 is TGTGCCAGCAGCTTAGGACAGGGGTATGGCTACACCTTC. Translated, it gives CASSLGQGYGYTF.

This clonotype was seen many times. The chain uses TRBV5-4 and TRBJ2-3; D is unclear. The germline V and J ends were trimmed by 4 bases and 6 bases, with 9 bases remaining between them. CDR3 size: 12 residues. Germline V gene lookup returns CDR1 SGHNT and CDR2 YYREEE (reference sequence). In DNA, the CDR3 is TGTGCCAGCAGCGGGATCTCCGATACGCAGTATTTT. As protein: CASSGISDTQYF.

This clonotype was detected a few times. The CDR3 region is CASSFYPDRARETQYF. DNA for the CDR3: TGTGCCAGCAGCTTTTACCCGGACAGGGCGCGTGAGACCCAGTACTTC. The rearrangement uses TRBV7-2 and TRBJ2-5; 8 nucleotides align to TRBD1. Germline V gives CDR1 SGHTA, CDR2 FQGNSA. CDR3 size: 16 residues. The ends lost 3 bases at V and 5 bases at J; junction bases unmatched: 11.

The rearrangement uses TRBV20-1 and TRBJ2-7, with D unresolved. The V end was cut by 3 bases, the J end by 0 bases, with 12 bases between. Per the germline V gene, CDR1 is DFQATT and CDR2 is SNEGSKA (reference sequence). The CDR3 consists of 14 residues. The CDR3 spells CSASVPSSSYEQYF. The CDR3 nucleotides are TGCAGTGCTAGTGTTCCCAGTTCCTCCTACGAGCAGTACTTC.

This clonotype turned up a few times. CDR3 bases: TGTGCCAGCAGTGTAGAGGCTGAAGCTTTCTTT. It is translated as CASSVEAEAFF. The rearrangement joins TRBV2 to TRBJ1-1; D unresolved. Germline CDR1 SNHLY, CDR2 FYNNEI. This CDR3 has 11 residues. Trimming took off 4 bases at V and 6 bases at J, with 6 bases between the two ends.

The V and J genes are TRBV6-5 and TRBJ2-2; unclear D gene. V gave up 7 bases and J gave up 6 bases, with 12 bases separating them. The V gene's germline CDR1 is MNHEY and CDR2 SVGAGI. This CDR3 has 13 amino acids. DNA of the CDR3: TGTGCCAGCACTGACTCCACCCCCGGGGAGCTGTTTTTT. This encodes CASTDSTPGELFF.

This clonotype has at least ten counts. V usage is TRBV30 and J usage is TRBJ2-2, with a weak D call TRBD1 (7 bases). Germline CDR1 GTSNPN, CDR2 SVGIG (reference sequence). V was pared by 0 bases and J by 5 bases, with 13 bases between. This CDR3 spans 15 amino acids. In DNA form, the CDR3 reads TGTGCCTGGAGTGTCAAACAGGGGAGGACCGGGGAGCTGTTTTTT. Protein sequence: CAWSVKQGRTGELFF.

This clonotype was seen many times. The V gene is TRBV12-3 or TRBV12-4, the J gene TRBJ2-7; TRBD2 aligns across 8 bases. CDR3 length: 15 residues. The V segment lost 5 bases and the J segment 6 bases; nucleotides outside the gene matches: 12. As DNA, the CDR3 is TGTGCCAGCAGTCCCTGGGGTAGCGGGGCGCGCGAGCAGTACTTC. As protein: CASSPWGSGAREQYF.

This clonotype was counted many times. V usage is TRBV6-5 and J usage is TRBJ1-5, with a tentative D call TRBD1 (6 bases). Germline CDR1 and CDR2: MNHEY and SVGAGI. The CDR3 consists of 14 residues. Between the trimmed V and J ends, which lost 6 bases and 5 bases, there was a span of 14 bases. CDR3 sequence (DNA): TGTGCCAGCAGCTACCGGGACAAGCATCAGCCCCAGCATTTT. Translated: CASSYRDKHQPQHF.

This clonotype came up many times. The rearrangement links TRBV18 to TRBJ2-3; 14 nucleotides agree with TRBD2. Trimming took 3 bases from V and 2 from J; bases not matched to a gene: 7. Germline CDR1 KGHSH, CDR2 LQKENI. The CDR3 covers 18 residues. The CDR3, as DNA: TGTGCCAGCTCACCCCTCGGGACTAGCGGGAGAAACACAGATACGCAGTATTTT. Translation: CASSPLGTSGRNTDTQYF.

The rearrangement uses TRBV6-5 and TRBJ2-7; tentative D call: TRBD2 (5 bases). Germline CDR1 MNHEY, CDR2 SVGAGI. The V end lost 0 bases, the J end lost 0 bases, and 6 bases lay between the germline ends. CDR3 length: 14 amino acids. This CDR3 reads CASSYSGSSYEQYF. The DNA of the CDR3 is TGTGCCAGCAGTTACTCGGGGAGCTCCTACGAGCAGTACTTC.

In its sample, this clonotype was seen many times. The rearrangement joins TRBV24-1 to TRBJ2-1, with 11 bases matching TRBD2. Germline V gene data show CDR1 as KGHDR and CDR2 as SFDVKD. V lost 4 bases and J lost 4; bases outside the gene matches: 2. The CDR3 contains 15 residues. The CDR3, as DNA: TGTGCCACCAGTGACGGGACTAGCGGATACAATGAGCAGTTCTTC. Translation gives CATSDGTSGYNEQFF.

This sequence joins TRBV14 and TRBJ2-2; TRBD2 agrees at 7 bases. V lost 4 bases, J lost 3 bases, and 5 bases stayed unmatched. The germline V gene encodes CDR1 SGHDN and CDR2 FVKESK. CDR3 length: 15 amino acids. The CDR3 protein is CASSRQLAYTGELFF. DNA of the CDR3: TGTGCCAGCAGCCGCCAACTAGCGTACACCGGGGAGCTGTTTTTT.

This clonotype was observed at least ten times. The V gene is TRBV19, the J gene TRBJ1-4; the match to TRBD1 covers 8 bases. Germline values: CDR1 LNHDA, CDR2 SQIVND (reference sequence). The CDR3 runs to 13 residues. Losses at the gene ends were 7 bases for V and 6 bases for J; bases not matched to a gene: 4. The CDR3 loop reads CASKAGGHEKLFF. The CDR3, as DNA: TGTGCCAGTAAGGCAGGGGGCCATGAAAAACTGTTTTTT.

This clonotype was detected a few times. This rearrangement joins TRBV11-2 to TRBJ2-7, with D tentatively TRBD1 or TRBD2 (5 bases each). Trimming shortened V by 6 bases and J by 3 bases, and 24 bases separated the two germline ends. Germline V gene sequence: CDR1 SGHAT, CDR2 FQNNGV. The length of the CDR3 is 17 residues. CDR3 nucleotides: TGTGCCAGCAGGAAACCGGGGCAGAGTCGCCCAGGCTACGAGCAGTACTTC. Protein product: CASRKPGQSRPGYEQYF. Together with reference TRBV11-2 and TRBJ2-7, the CDR3 gives the full variable domain: EAGVAQSPRYKIIEKRQSVAFWCNPISGHATLYWYQQILGQGPKLLIQFQNNGVVDDSQLPKDRFSAERLKGVDSTLKIQPAKLEDSAVYLCASRKPGQSRPGYEQYFGPGTRLTVT.

This clonotype was picked up one time. This chain uses TRBV10-3 with TRBJ2-1, with TRBD2 matching over 7 bases. The trim removed 4 bases at V and 5 bases at J, leaving 17 bases unmatched. This CDR3 contains 18 residues. Germline lookup yields CDR1 ENHRY and CDR2 SYGVKD. CDR3 DNA: TGTGCCATCAGTGCGGGGGGAGCGGAGCAGAGCATAAACAATGAGCAGTTCTTC. This sequence encodes CAISAGGAEQSINNEQFF.

Sample share makes this clonotype medium-sized. CDR3 protein: CASRGQGFNEQFF. As DNA, the CDR3 is TGTGCCAGCAGGGGACAGGGCTTCAATGAGCAGTTCTTC. V gene TRBV28 combines with J gene TRBJ2-1, with TRBD1 identical over 9 bases. CDR1 and CDR2 (germline): MDHEN, SYDVKM. V trimming: 6 bases; J trimming: 6 bases; junction bases outside the gene matches: 3. The length of the CDR3 is 13 residues.

This clonotype was picked up many times. The J gene is TRBJ2-1, the V gene TRBV7-9, with 8 bases aligning to TRBD2. Looked up from germline, CDR1 is SEHNR and CDR2 is FQNEAQ (reference sequence). V dropped 5 bases and J dropped 7; count of bases not matched to a gene: 4. The CDR3 runs 13 residues. CDR3 loop: CASSGGLGNEQFF. Here the CDR3 DNA reads TGTGCCAGCAGCGGGGGACTAGGGAATGAGCAGTTCTTC.

This clonotype was recorded many times. The V and J genes are TRBV7-3 and TRBJ2-1; 12 positions match TRBD2. The ends lost 0 bases at V and 8 bases at J; junction bases unmatched: 8. The CDR3 is made up of 17 amino acids. The germline gives CDR1 SGHTA, CDR2 FQGTGA. CDR3 sequence reads: CASSLTASGRVGDEQFF. The CDR3 DNA sequence: TGTGCCAGCAGCTTAACGGCTAGCGGGAGGGTAGGGGATGAGCAGTTCTTC. Full variable domain (outside the CDR3, taken from reference TRBV7-3 and TRBJ2-1): GAGVSQTPSNKVTEKGKYVELRCDPISGHTALYWYRQSLGQGPEFLIYFQGTGAADDSGLPNDRFFAVRPEGSVSTLKIQRTERGDSAVYLCASSLTASGRVGDEQFFGPGTRLTVL.

This clonotype was seen repeatedly, ten times or more. The rearrangement links TRBV24-1 to TRBJ2-5, with 10 bases fitting TRBD1. CDR1 KGHDR and CDR2 SFDVKD come from the germline V gene. V gave up 0 bases and J gave up 5 bases; unmatched junction bases: 8. This CDR3 has 17 residues. The CDR3 is CATSDLTGTGARETQYF. In DNA, the CDR3 is TGTGCCACCAGTGATTTGACCGGGACAGGGGCCCGGGAGACCCAGTACTTC.

This clonotype showed up many times. The V call is TRBV18, the J call TRBJ2-5; a possible D gene is TRBD1 (5 bases). This CDR3 comprises 15 residues. V was trimmed by 2 bases and J by 4 bases, leaving 14 bases between them. Germline lookup yields CDR1 KGHSH and CDR2 LQKENI. This CDR3 reads CASSPVQGVRETQYF. The CDR3 DNA reads TGTGCCAGCTCACCAGTCCAGGGTGTCCGAGAGACCCAGTACTTC.

This clonotype was seen ten or more times. The rearrangement joins TRBV5-1 to TRBJ2-7; no clear D gene. V was clipped by 2 bases and J by 2 bases, with 11 bases between them. The CDR3 is made up of 14 amino acids. Germline V gene sequence: CDR1 SGHRS, CDR2 YFSETQ. The CDR3 sequence is CASSLGIAPYEQYF. In nucleotides, the CDR3 is TGCGCCAGCAGCTTAGGGATCGCCCCCTACGAGCAGTACTTC.

This clonotype occurred many times. The rearrangement joins TRBV7-2 to TRBJ2-1; 12 nucleotides line up with TRBD2. CDR1 is SGHTA and CDR2 is FQGNSA in the germline V gene. V lost 5 bases and J lost 3; bases outside the gene matches: 5. This CDR3 contains 16 residues. The CDR3: CASSISTSGGYNEQFF. In DNA, the CDR3 is TGTGCCAGCAGCATCTCGACTAGCGGGGGCTACAATGAGCAGTTCTTC.

V gene TRBV6-8 combines with J gene TRBJ2-1; 12 bases map to TRBD2. This CDR3 is built from 18 residues. V lost 0 bases to trimming and J lost 4 bases; unmatched junction nucleotides: 7. Per the germline V gene, CDR1 is MNHGY and CDR2 is SAAAGT. The chain's CDR3 is CASSYSSTSGSSYNEQFF. In DNA form, the CDR3 reads TGTGCCAGCAGTTACTCTTCGACTAGCGGGAGTTCTTACAATGAGCAGTTCTTC.

J is TRBJ2-1 and V is TRBV11-2; D is undetermined. Germline loops: CDR1 SGHAT, CDR2 FQNNGV. V lost 3 bases and J lost 0, with 9 bases in between. The CDR3 extends over 15 amino acids. The CDR3 DNA is TGTGCCAGCAGCTTCCGTCTCAGCTCCTACAATGAGCAGTTCTTC. This encodes CASSFRLSSYNEQFF.

This clonotype showed up many times. This chain joins TRBV5-1 and TRBJ2-7, with a weak D call TRBD1 (7 bases). The germline CDR1 and CDR2 sequences are SGHRS and YFSETQ. V dropped 0 bases and J dropped 0 bases, with 22 bases sitting between them. The CDR3 runs 19 residues. CDR3: CASSLERGRMEGASYEQYF. The CDR3 DNA reads TGCGCCAGCAGCTTGGAACGGGGGCGTATGGAGGGGGCCTCCTACGAGCAGTACTTC.